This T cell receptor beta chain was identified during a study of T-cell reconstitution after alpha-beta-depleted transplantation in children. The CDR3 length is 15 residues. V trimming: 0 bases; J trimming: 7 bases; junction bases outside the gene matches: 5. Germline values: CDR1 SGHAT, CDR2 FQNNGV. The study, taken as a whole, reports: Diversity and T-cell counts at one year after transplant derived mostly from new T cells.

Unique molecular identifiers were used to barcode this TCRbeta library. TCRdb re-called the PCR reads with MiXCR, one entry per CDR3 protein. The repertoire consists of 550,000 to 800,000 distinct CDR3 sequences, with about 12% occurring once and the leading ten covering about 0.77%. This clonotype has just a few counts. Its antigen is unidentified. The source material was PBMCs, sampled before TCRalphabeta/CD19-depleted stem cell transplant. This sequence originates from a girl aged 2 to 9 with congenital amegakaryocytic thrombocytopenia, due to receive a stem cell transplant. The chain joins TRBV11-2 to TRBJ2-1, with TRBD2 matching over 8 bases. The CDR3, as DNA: TGTGCCAGCAGCTTAGATAGTACTAGCGGTAATGAGCAGTTCTTC. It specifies CASSLDSTSGNEQFF.